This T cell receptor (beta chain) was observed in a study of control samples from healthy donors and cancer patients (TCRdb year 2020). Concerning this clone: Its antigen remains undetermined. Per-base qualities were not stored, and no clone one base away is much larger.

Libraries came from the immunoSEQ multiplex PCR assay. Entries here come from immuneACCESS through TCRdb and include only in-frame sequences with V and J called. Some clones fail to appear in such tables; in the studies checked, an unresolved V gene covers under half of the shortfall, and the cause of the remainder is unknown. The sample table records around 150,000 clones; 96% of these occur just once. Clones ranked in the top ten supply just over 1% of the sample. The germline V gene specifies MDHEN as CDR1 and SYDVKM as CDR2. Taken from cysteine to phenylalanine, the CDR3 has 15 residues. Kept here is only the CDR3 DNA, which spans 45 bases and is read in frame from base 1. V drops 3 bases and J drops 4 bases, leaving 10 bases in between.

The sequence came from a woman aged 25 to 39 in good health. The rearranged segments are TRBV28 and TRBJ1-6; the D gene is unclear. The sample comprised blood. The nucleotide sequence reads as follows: TGTGCCAGCAGTTTTCAGTTGGGGTATAATTCACCCCTCCACTTT. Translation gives CASSFQLGYNSPLHF.